Only one count was recorded for the clone carrying this T cell receptor beta chain. The data are from a study of blood T cell repertoires in COVID-19. Study information: Nucleic acid was either cDNA or gDNA, and it came from T cells, B-cell-depleted T cells, or PBMCs.

Assignments of participants to cohorts depended upon their own reported clinical history. In the authors' methods: By means of reference gene primer amplification, nucleated cell counts were estimated. Only in-frame clones appear in the TCRdb table, and some are missing; sequencing was by immunoSEQ multiplex PCR. V and J calls and clone size follow that table, whereas D and trimming were derived from the DNA. The data contain around 250,000 clones, 82% of them singletons. Per the germline V gene, CDR1 is LGHDT and CDR2 is YNNKEL (reference sequence). The CDR3 totals 13 residues. Trimming took 4 bases from V and 5 from J; bases not matched to a gene: 5.

This clonotype originated in a man in his forties who had been exposed to COVID-19. The chain carries TRBV3-1 (or the pseudogene TRBV3-2) and TRBJ2-7, with 7 positions matching TRBD2. The sample consisted of PBMCs or T cells enriched from blood (not recorded which). The CDR3 DNA reads TGTGCCAGCAGCCGGGAGGGGCAGGACGAGCAGTACTTC. This codes for CASSREGQDEQYF.